The 16 T cell receptor beta chains given below trace back to one sample, sequenced in a study of blood T cell repertoires in COVID-19. The protocol was immunoSEQ multiplex PCR, while the TCRdb copy is restricted to in-frame clones and leaves out a portion. The table lists about 96,000 clones, approximately 84% of them singletons. The sequenced material came from peripheral blood. These receptors were taken from a woman aged 55-75 years with acute or convalescent COVID-19.

Here the CDR3 DNA reads TGTGCCAGCAGTTTGTATCAGGGAACCTACGAGCAGTACTTC. Encoded protein: CASSLYQGTYEQYF. The gene calls are TRBV28 and TRBJ2-7; tentatively, D is TRBD1 (5 bases). The V gene lost 3 bases and the J gene lost 2 bases, with 11 bases spanning the gap. This CDR3 region has 14 residues. The germline gives CDR1 MDHEN, CDR2 SYDVKM.

The chain joins TRBV15 to TRBJ2-5; D is undetermined. The CDR3 length is 13 residues. Trimming left V 0 bases short and J 1 base short, with 3 bases between. CDR1 is LNHNV, CDR2 YYDKDF, per germline (reference sequence). CDR3 DNA sequence: TGTGCCACCAGCAGAGACAGCCAAGAGACCCAGTACTTC. Translating it yields CATSRDSQETQYF.

J is TRBJ2-7 and V is TRBV24-1; 7 nucleotides match TRBD1. The germline V gene has CDR1 KGHDR and CDR2 SFDVKD. V lost 8 bases, J lost 4 bases, and 13 bases stayed unmatched. The CDR3 contains 15 residues. The CDR3 nucleotides are TGTGCCACCATACCCGGGACAGAGAAATCGTACGAGCAGTACTTC. Encoded protein: CATIPGTEKSYEQYF.

This rearrangement joins TRBV15 to TRBJ1-4; D remains unclear. The ends were cut back, 0 bases at V and 5 bases at J, with 7 bases in the middle. Germline V gene lookup returns CDR1 LNHNV and CDR2 YYDKDF (reference sequence). This CDR3 region has 14 residues. The CDR3 loop reads CATSRDRENEKLFF. The DNA of the CDR3 is TGTGCCACCAGCAGAGATAGGGAGAATGAAAAACTGTTTTTT.

V and J are TRBV28 and TRBJ1-2; no definite D call. The CDR3 has 17 residues. Trimming stripped 5 bases from V and 2 bases from J, with 21 bases between. From germline, CDR1 is MDHEN and CDR2 SYDVKM. CDR3 DNA sequence: TGTGCCAGCAGTCCCCAAACGCGGGGAAGAGGAAACTATGGCTACACCTTC. Encoded protein: CASSPQTRGRGNYGYTF.

The V call is TRBV6-4, the J call TRBJ2-1; TRBD2 matches at 9 bases. The CDR3 has 14 residues. Germline V gene data show CDR1 as MRHNA and CDR2 as SNTAGT. The V and J ends lost 4 bases and 8 bases, in that order; junction bases with no gene match: 6. The CDR3 sequence is CASSASGEVDEQFF. CDR3 nucleotides: TGTGCCAGCAGTGCTAGCGGGGAGGTAGATGAGCAGTTCTTC.

This chain joins TRBV14 and TRBJ2-3; 8 bases agree with TRBD2. The CDR3 has 16 residues. J lost 3 bases, V lost 1 base, and 6 bases had no gene match. Germline CDR1 and CDR2: SGHDN and FVKESK. The CDR3 is CASSQVRGGRTDTQYF. CDR3 sequence (DNA): TGTGCCAGCAGCCAAGTTCGGGGGGGCCGTACAGATACGCAGTATTTT.

The J gene is TRBJ1-1, the V gene TRBV30, with 7 bases lining up with TRBD1. The germline V gene encodes CDR1 GTSNPN and CDR2 SVGIG (reference sequence). The CDR3 length is 16 residues. The junction had 14 bases not matched to a gene; V was cut back by 0 bases and J by 7 bases. The CDR3 region has the DNA TGTGCCTGGAGTGTATTACCCACAGGGGAAAACGGTGAAGCTTTCTTT. Its translation is CAWSVLPTGENGEAFF.

A few counts support this clone. The V and J genes are TRBV10-1 and TRBJ1-2; no definite D call. Trimming took off 6 bases at V and 6 bases at J, with 11 bases between the two ends. Germline-derived CDR1 and CDR2 are WNHNN and SYGVQD (reference sequence). This CDR3 spans 12 amino acids. CDR3 loop: CASRLPLDGYTF. DNA of the CDR3: TGCGCCAGCAGGCTACCCCTGGATGGCTACACCTTC.

Here the CDR3 reads CSAHSLYGYTF. CDR3 sequence (DNA): TGCAGTGCTCATTCCCTATATGGCTACACCTTC. The J gene is TRBJ1-2, the V gene TRBV20-1; no firm D call. CDR1 is DFQATT and CDR2 is SNEGSKA in the germline V gene (reference sequence). The CDR3 extends over 11 amino acids. V lost 5 bases to trimming and J lost 5 bases, with 9 bases between them.

The gene calls are TRBV27 and TRBJ2-1, with 7 bases fitting TRBD2. Germline assignment: CDR1 MNHEY and CDR2 SMNVEV (reference sequence). The CDR3 contains 16 residues. V lost 5 bases and J lost 7; bases outside the gene matches: 14. The CDR3 DNA is TGTGCCAGCAGTCCTAGACTAGCCCCCTCCCGGAATGAGCAGTTCTTC. Translating it yields CASSPRLAPSRNEQFF.

This clone was recorded only once. J is TRBJ2-1 and V is TRBV3-1 (or the pseudogene TRBV3-2); tentative D call: TRBD1 (5 bases). The germline CDR1 and CDR2 sequences are LGHDT and YNNKEL (reference sequence). Trimming stripped 1 base from V and 7 bases from J, with 14 bases between. The CDR3 sequence is 15 residues long. The CDR3 spells CASSQGLVKGNEQFF. Written as DNA, the CDR3 is TGTGCCAGCAGCCAAGGTCTCGTAAAGGGGAATGAGCAGTTCTTC.

The J gene is TRBJ2-5, the V gene TRBV5-1, with 10 bases fitting TRBD2. Trimming at V came to 3 bases and at J to 1 base, leaving 6 bases not matched to a gene. This CDR3 is built from 16 residues. Germline V gene lookup returns CDR1 SGHRS and CDR2 YFSETQ. CDR3 nucleotide sequence: TGCGCCAGCAGCTCTCGGACTAGCGGCCTCCAAGAGACCCAGTACTTC. Translated: CASSSRTSGLQETQYF.

The chain is built from TRBV6-1 and TRBJ2-6, with 10 bases fitting TRBD2. Germline V gene data show CDR1 as MNHNS and CDR2 as SASEGT. The CDR3 is 19 amino acids. Trimming removed 0 bases from V and 2 bases from J; junction bases left unmatched: 7. The CDR3 bases are TGTGCCAGCAGTGAAGCGCTAGCGGGGGTTCTGGCTGGGGCCAACGTCCTGACTTTC. Residues: CASSEALAGVLAGANVLTF.

The V gene is TRBV15, the J gene TRBJ1-1; D is unresolved. Germline loops: CDR1 LNHNV, CDR2 YYDKDF (reference sequence). V lost 6 bases, J lost 1 base, and 9 bases lay in between. The CDR3 is made up of 13 amino acids. This chain's CDR3 is CATRRAKNTEAFF. The CDR3 DNA sequence: TGTGCCACCAGGCGTGCGAAGAACACTGAAGCTTTCTTT.

This clone was counted once. This chain uses TRBV3-1 (or the pseudogene TRBV3-2) with TRBJ1-5; 9 bases line up with TRBD1. The CDR3 runs to 16 residues. Trimming removed 1 base from V and 3 bases from J; junction bases left unmatched: 4. The germline gives CDR1 LGHDT, CDR2 YNNKEL (reference sequence). In DNA, the CDR3 is TGTGCCAGCAGCCAAGCCGGGACAGGGACCAATCAGCCCCAGCATTTT. Protein product: CASSQAGTGTNQPQHF.